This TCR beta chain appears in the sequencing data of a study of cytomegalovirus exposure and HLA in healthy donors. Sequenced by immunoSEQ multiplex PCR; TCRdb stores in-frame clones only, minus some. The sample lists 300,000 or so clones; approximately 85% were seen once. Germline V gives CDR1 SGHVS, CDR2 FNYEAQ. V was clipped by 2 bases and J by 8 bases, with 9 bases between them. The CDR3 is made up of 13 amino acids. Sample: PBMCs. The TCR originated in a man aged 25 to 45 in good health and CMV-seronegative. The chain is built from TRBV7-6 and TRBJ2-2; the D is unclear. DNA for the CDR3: TGTGCCAGCAGCTTATCCGGGTTTGGGGAGCTGTTTTTT. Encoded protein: CASSLSGFGELFF.